A single TCR beta chain is shown here with its context. Antigen specificity is unknown. The PCR was carried out with 60 Vbeta primers and 13 Jbeta primers. Produced via immunoSEQ multiplex PCR; TCRdb's table is partial and in-frame only. Among some 150,000 clones, over 80% were seen once, and the ten largest hold less than 3.5%. This sample is part of a study of cytomegalovirus exposure and HLA in healthy donors. Study results and caveats: Earlier results showed most TCR beta V segments being productive about 87% or about 30% of the time. At a 0.05 false discovery rate, a later analysis found around 15,000 TCR beta sequences to be associated with HLA alleles.

Deletions cut 4 bases from V and 5 bases from J, with 15 bases between. The length of the CDR3 is 13 residues. Looked up from germline, CDR1 is GTSNPN and CDR2 is SVGIG (reference sequence). The source is a woman in her twenties or thirties in good health and CMV-seronegative. Sequenced material: PBMCs. This chain joins TRBV30 and TRBJ2-7; possible D gene TRBD1, 5 bases. For the CDR3, the DNA is TGTGCCTGGACCTCACAGTCAGGGAACGAGCAGTACTTC. Amino acids: CAWTSQSGNEQYF.